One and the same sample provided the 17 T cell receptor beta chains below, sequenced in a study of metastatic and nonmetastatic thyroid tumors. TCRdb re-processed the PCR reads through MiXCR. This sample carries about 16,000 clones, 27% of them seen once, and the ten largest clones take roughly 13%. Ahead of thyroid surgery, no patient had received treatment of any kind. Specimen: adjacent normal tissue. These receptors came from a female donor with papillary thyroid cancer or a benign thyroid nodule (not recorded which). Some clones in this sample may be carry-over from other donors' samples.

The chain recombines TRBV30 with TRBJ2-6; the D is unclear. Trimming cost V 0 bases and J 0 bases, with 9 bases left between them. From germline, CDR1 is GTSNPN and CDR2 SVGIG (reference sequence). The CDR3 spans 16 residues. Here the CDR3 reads CAWSVSVSSGANVLTF. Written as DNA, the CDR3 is TGTGCCTGGAGTGTATCAGTTAGCTCTGGGGCCAACGTCCTGACTTTC.

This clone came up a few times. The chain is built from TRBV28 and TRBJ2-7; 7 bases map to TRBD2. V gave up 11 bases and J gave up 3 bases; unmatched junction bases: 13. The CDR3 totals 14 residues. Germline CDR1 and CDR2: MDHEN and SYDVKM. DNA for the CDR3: TGTGCCCACAAACCAGCGGGGTTACTCTACGAGCAGTACTTC. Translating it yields CAHKPAGLLYEQYF.

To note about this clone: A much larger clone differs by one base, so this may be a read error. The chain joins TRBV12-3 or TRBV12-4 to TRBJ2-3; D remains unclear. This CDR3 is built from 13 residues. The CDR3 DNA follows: TGTGCCGGCATTTTAGCCGGCACGGATACGCAGTATTTT. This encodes CAGILAGTDTQYF.

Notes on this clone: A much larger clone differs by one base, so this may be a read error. The CDR3 here is CPSSETGEGTEAFF. The DNA for the CDR3 is TGTCCCAGCAGTGAGACAGGGGAGGGCACTGAAGCTTTCTTT. V and J are TRBV28 and TRBJ1-1, with 8 bases fitting TRBD1. Germline CDR1 is MDHEN and CDR2 is SYDVKM. The length of the CDR3 is 14 residues.

For the CDR3, the DNA is TGTGCCAACAGCGGGACTAGCGGGAGGATAAATGAGCAGTTCTTC. Its protein is CANSGTSGRINEQFF. This rearrangement joins TRBV6-1 to TRBJ2-1, with 15 bases aligning to TRBD2. Trimming took 10 bases from V and 7 from J; bases not matched to a gene: 8. Germline loops: CDR1 MNHNS, CDR2 SASEGT. The CDR3 has 15 residues.

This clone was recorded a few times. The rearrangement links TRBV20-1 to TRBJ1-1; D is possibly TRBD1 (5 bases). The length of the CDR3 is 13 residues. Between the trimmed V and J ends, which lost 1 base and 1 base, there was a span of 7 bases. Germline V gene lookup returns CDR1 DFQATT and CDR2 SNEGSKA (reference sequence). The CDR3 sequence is CSARGGPNTEAFF. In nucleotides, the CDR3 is TGCAGTGCTAGAGGGGGCCCGAACACTGAAGCTTTCTTT.

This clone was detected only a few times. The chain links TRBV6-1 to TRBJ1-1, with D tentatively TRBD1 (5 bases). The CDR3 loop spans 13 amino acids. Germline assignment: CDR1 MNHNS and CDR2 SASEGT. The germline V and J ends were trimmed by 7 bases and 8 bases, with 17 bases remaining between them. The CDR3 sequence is CASIYEPTGEAFF. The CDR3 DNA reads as TGTGCCAGCATCTATGAACCAACAGGAGAAGCTTTCTTT.

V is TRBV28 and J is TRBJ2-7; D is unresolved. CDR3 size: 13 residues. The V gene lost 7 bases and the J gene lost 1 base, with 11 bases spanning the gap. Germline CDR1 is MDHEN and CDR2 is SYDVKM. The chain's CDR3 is CASKFPRSYEQYF. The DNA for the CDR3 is TGTGCCAGCAAGTTCCCCCGGTCCTACGAGCAGTACTTC.

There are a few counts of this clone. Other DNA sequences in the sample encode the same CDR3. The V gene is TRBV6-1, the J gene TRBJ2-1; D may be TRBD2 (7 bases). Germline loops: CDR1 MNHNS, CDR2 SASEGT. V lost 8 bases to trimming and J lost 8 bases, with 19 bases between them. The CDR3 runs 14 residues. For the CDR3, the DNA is TGTGCCAGCGGTGGGACCGAGGGGGGGGATGAGCAGTTCTTC. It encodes CASGGTEGGDEQFF.

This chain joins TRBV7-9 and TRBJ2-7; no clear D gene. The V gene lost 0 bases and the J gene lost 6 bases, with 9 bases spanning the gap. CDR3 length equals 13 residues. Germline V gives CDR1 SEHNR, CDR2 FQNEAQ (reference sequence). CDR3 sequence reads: CASSLAHRVEQYF. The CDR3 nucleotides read TGTGCCAGCAGCTTAGCACATAGGGTCGAGCAGTACTTC.

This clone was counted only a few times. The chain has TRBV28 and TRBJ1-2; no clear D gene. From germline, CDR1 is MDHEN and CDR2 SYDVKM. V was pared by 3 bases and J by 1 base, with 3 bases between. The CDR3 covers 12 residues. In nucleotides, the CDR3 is TGTGCCAGCAGTTTTGGTAACTATGGCTACACCTTC. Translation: CASSFGNYGYTF.

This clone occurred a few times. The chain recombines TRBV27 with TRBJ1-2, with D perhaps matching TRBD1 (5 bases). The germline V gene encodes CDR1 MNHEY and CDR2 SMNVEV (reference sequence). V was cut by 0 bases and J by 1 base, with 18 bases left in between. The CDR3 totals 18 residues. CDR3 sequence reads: CASSLSTNMGGFNYGYTF. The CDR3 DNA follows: TGTGCCAGCAGTTTATCGACCAATATGGGGGGATTTAACTATGGCTACACCTTC.

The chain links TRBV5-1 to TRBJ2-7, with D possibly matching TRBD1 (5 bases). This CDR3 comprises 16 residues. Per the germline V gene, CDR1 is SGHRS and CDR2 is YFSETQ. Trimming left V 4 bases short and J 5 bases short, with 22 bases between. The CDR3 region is CASSPGSNIGTNEQYF. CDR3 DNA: TGCGCCAGCAGCCCAGGGTCGAACATCGGTACCAACGAGCAGTACTTC.

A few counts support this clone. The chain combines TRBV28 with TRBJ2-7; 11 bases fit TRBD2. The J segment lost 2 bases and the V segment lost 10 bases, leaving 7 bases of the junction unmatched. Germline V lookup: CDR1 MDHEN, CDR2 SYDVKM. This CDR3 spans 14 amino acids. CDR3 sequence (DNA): TGTGCCACCGAAGCTAGCGGGGGGACCTACGAGCAGTACGTC. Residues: CATEASGGTYEQYV.

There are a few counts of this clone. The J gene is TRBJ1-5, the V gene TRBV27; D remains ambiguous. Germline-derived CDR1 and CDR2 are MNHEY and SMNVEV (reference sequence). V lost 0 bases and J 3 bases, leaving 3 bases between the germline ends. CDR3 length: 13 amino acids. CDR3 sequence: CASSLSVNQPQHF. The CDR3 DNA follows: TGTGCCAGCAGTTTATCGGTCAATCAGCCCCAGCATTTT.

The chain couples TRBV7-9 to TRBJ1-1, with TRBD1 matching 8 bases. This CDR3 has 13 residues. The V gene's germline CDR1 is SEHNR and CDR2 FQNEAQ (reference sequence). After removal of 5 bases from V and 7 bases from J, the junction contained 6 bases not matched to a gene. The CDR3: CASSPRTGYEAFF. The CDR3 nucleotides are TGTGCCAGCAGCCCTAGGACAGGGTATGAAGCTTTCTTT.

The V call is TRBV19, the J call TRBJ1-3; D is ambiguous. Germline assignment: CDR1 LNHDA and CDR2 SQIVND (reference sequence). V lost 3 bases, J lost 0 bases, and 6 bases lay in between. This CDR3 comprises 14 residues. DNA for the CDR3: TGTGCCAGTAGTATTCGTCACTCTGGAAACACCATATATTTT. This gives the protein CASSIRHSGNTIYF.